The 15 T cell receptor beta chains listed next were all sequenced from one sample in a study of blood T cell repertoires in COVID-19. The protocol was immunoSEQ multiplex PCR, while the TCRdb copy is restricted to in-frame clones and leaves out a portion. Among tens of thousands of clones listed, 73% were seen once. Sequencing was done on a sample of peripheral blood. The receptors shown here come from a woman aged 45-59 years with active or convalescent COVID-19.

J is TRBJ2-1 and V is TRBV6-5, with TRBD1 matching 7 bases. V dropped 9 bases and J dropped 5; count of bases not matched to a gene: 10. The germline V gene encodes CDR1 MNHEY and CDR2 SVGAGI. This CDR3 is 14 amino acids long. The CDR3 loop reads CASTEGGTDNEQFF. For the CDR3, the DNA is TGTGCCAGTACCGAAGGTGGGACAGACAATGAGCAGTTCTTC.

The chain uses TRBV19 and TRBJ2-3; TRBD1 aligns across 8 bases. J lost 3 bases, V lost 5 bases, and 7 bases had no gene match. The CDR3 runs 15 residues. Germline assignment: CDR1 LNHDA and CDR2 SQIVND (reference sequence). The CDR3 DNA reads TGTGCCAGTAGTGAGGACAGGGTGGGGACAGATACGCAGTATTTT. It encodes CASSEDRVGTDTQYF.

The CDR3 is CASSPREGPSNEQFF. Here the CDR3 DNA reads TGTGCCAGCTCACCGCGGGAGGGCCCTTCGAATGAGCAGTTCTTC. The gene calls are TRBV18 and TRBJ2-1; TRBD2 aligns across 9 bases. The CDR3 sequence is 15 residues long. Trimming at V came to 3 bases and at J to 7 bases, leaving 7 bases not matched to a gene. Germline CDR1 reads KGHSH; CDR2 reads LQKENI. Looking up the rest from reference TRBV18 and TRBJ2-1 gives the full variable domain: NAGVMQNPRHLVRRRGQEARLRCSPMKGHSHVYWYRQLPEEGLKFMVYLQKENIIDESGMPKERFSAEFPKEGPSILRIQQVVRGDSAAYFCASSPREGPSNEQFFGPGTRLTVL.

This clone was seen only once. This chain links TRBV5-1 with TRBJ1-2; D unresolved. The CDR3 consists of 15 residues. The V gene's germline CDR1 is SGHRS and CDR2 YFSETQ. Trimming took off 0 bases at V and 5 bases at J, with 14 bases between the two ends. CDR3 nucleotide sequence: TGCGCCAGCAGCTTGGCCCCTTCCTCCCCTTATGGCTACACCTTC. Translated, it gives CASSLAPSSPYGYTF.

A few counts support this clone. This rearrangement joins TRBV19 to TRBJ2-7; TRBD1 agrees at 8 bases. Germline V gene data show CDR1 as LNHDA and CDR2 as SQIVND (reference sequence). Unmatched junction bases numbered 9, after V lost 6 bases and J lost 5 bases. The CDR3 is 14 amino acids. CDR3 in DNA: TGTGCCAGTAGCCGGACAGGGCCCAGAAACGAGCAGTACTTC. Residues: CASSRTGPRNEQYF. Based on the CDR3 plus reference TRBV19 and TRBJ2-7, the full variable domain is DGGITQSPKYLFRKEGQNVTLSCEQNLNHDAMYWYRQDPGQGLRLIYYSQIVNDFQKGDIAEGYSVSREKKESFPLTVTSAQKNPTAFYLCASSRTGPRNEQYFGPGTRLTVT.

This clone has just a few counts. For the CDR3, the DNA is TGTGCCAGCAGCCCCCTGGGGCGGGGAGGGGATACGCAGTATTTT. Translation: CASSPLGRGGDTQYF. This chain joins TRBV7-9 and TRBJ2-3; TRBD2 aligns across 7 bases. CDR1 is SEHNR, CDR2 FQNEAQ, per germline (reference sequence). V trimming: 5 bases; J trimming: 6 bases; junction bases outside the gene matches: 11. CDR3 length: 15 amino acids.

This chain uses TRBV7-6 with TRBJ2-3; D unclear. The CDR3 covers 16 residues. In germline, CDR1 is SGHVS, CDR2 FNYEAQ. V was shortened by 1 base and J by 3 bases, with 14 bases between the two germline ends. The CDR3: CASSLVSVTETDTQYF. CDR3 sequence (DNA): TGTGCCAGCAGCTTAGTTTCGGTAACTGAGACAGATACGCAGTATTTT.

A note on this clone: Other DNA variants within this sample encode the same CDR3. This rearrangement joins TRBV7-9 to TRBJ2-5, with 7 bases aligning to TRBD2. The junction had 5 bases not matched to a gene; V was cut back by 3 bases and J by 1 base. The length of the CDR3 is 15 residues. CDR1 and CDR2 from the germline V gene are SEHNR and FQNEAQ (reference sequence). The CDR3 region is CASSLSSGPQETQYF. The CDR3 DNA is TGTGCCAGCAGCTTGTCTAGCGGCCCCCAAGAGACCCAGTACTTC.

The chain has TRBV5-1 and TRBJ2-5; 7 bases map to TRBD2. V shed 4 bases, J shed 5 bases, and the junction held 11 bases outside the gene matches. This CDR3 has 15 amino acids. From germline, CDR1 is SGHRS and CDR2 YFSETQ. The DNA for the CDR3 is TGCGCCAGCAGCCCCATTAGCGGGTCCCGGGAGACCCAGTACTTC. Its translation: CASSPISGSRETQYF.

This chain joins TRBV7-9 and TRBJ1-4; TRBD1 matches at 7 bases. The ends lost 1 base at V and 2 bases at J; junction bases unmatched: 4. The germline V gene has CDR1 SEHNR and CDR2 FQNEAQ (reference sequence). CDR3 size: 16 residues. The CDR3 nucleotides read TGTGCCAGCAGCTTAGGGACAGGAAGGACTAATGAAAAACTGTTTTTT. It yields the protein CASSLGTGRTNEKLFF.

This chain connects TRBV6-5 to TRBJ1-1; TRBD1 matches 9 bases. CDR1 is MNHEY and CDR2 is SVGAGI in the germline V gene. The CDR3 is 15 amino acids. Losses at the gene ends were 0 bases for V and 1 base for J; bases not matched to a gene: 0. The DNA of the CDR3 is TGTGCCAGCAGTTACTCGGGACAGGGGAACACTGAAGCTTTCTTT. It codes for CASSYSGQGNTEAFF.

This clone was seen at least ten times. The V and J genes are TRBV4-1 and TRBJ2-7, with D perhaps TRBD1 (5 bases). V was trimmed by 1 base and J by 0 bases, leaving 13 bases between them. The CDR3 spans 16 residues. Looked up from germline, CDR1 is MGHRA and CDR2 is YSYEKL. CDR3 sequence: CASSQVDMGFSYEQYF. Written as DNA, the CDR3 is TGCGCCAGCAGCCAAGTGGACATGGGGTTCTCCTACGAGCAGTACTTC.

This chain uses TRBV19 with TRBJ1-3; TRBD1 matches 7 bases. The CDR3 consists of 15 residues. Germline V gives CDR1 LNHDA, CDR2 SQIVND (reference sequence). V was clipped by 6 bases and J by 2 bases; unmatched bases: 7. The CDR3 DNA reads TGTGCCAGTAGACCGACCCAGGGGGCTGGAAACACCATATATTTT. The encoded protein is CASRPTQGAGNTIYF.

In this sample, this clone turned up many times. This rearrangement joins TRBV5-1 to TRBJ1-5; D is ambiguous. Germline values: CDR1 SGHRS, CDR2 YFSETQ. The length of the CDR3 is 14 residues. V was cut by 2 bases and J by 5 bases, with 11 bases left in between. The CDR3 nucleotides are TGCGCCAGCAGCTTCACTGGGGAGGATCAGCCCCAGCATTTT. This encodes CASSFTGEDQPQHF.

The chain joins TRBV4-1 to TRBJ1-5, with D hard to call. Trimming took off 4 bases at V and 4 bases at J, with 8 bases between the two ends. The V gene's germline CDR1 is MGHRA and CDR2 YSYEKL. This CDR3 region has 13 residues. The CDR3 region is CASSPQENQPQHF. CDR3 DNA sequence: TGCGCCAGCAGCCCTCAGGAAAATCAGCCCCAGCATTTT.